The 11 T cell receptor beta chains listed next were all sequenced from one sample in a study of cytomegalovirus exposure and HLA in healthy donors. In the PCR, 60 Vbeta and 13 Jbeta primers were used. Generated by immunoSEQ multiplex PCR, the TCRdb table keeps only in-frame clones and is missing some. Of about 160,000 clones in the sample, approximately 78% were seen once. Sample: PBMCs. These receptors all come from a woman aged 40 to 55 in good health and CMV-seronegative.

The chain links TRBV7-2 to TRBJ1-3; D perhaps matches TRBD1 (5 bases). Per the germline V gene, CDR1 is SGHTA and CDR2 is FQGNSA. This CDR3 spans 15 amino acids. V dropped 4 bases and J dropped 1 base, with 11 bases sitting between them. The CDR3 nucleotides are TGTGCCAGCAGCTCCATGGCAGGGTCTGGAAACACCATATATTTT. Translated: CASSSMAGSGNTIYF.

The J gene is TRBJ1-2, the V gene TRBV6-1, with 12 bases identical to TRBD1. V lost 2 bases to trimming and J lost 2 bases; unmatched junction nucleotides: 6. The CDR3 spans 17 residues. Germline V gives CDR1 MNHNS, CDR2 SASEGT. The CDR3 reads CASSELKGQGANYGYTF. The CDR3 DNA sequence: TGTGCCAGCAGTGAATTGAAGGGACAGGGGGCAAACTATGGCTACACCTTC.

This rearrangement joins TRBV27 to TRBJ1-5; 8 bases are shared with TRBD1. Per the germline V gene, CDR1 is MNHEY and CDR2 is SMNVEV (reference sequence). V lost 3 bases to trimming and J lost 4 bases; unmatched junction nucleotides: 5. CDR3 size: 15 residues. The CDR3 loop is CASSFGQGGNQPQHF. The CDR3 DNA sequence: TGTGCCAGCAGTTTTGGACAGGGAGGTAATCAGCCCCAGCATTTT.

This clone was seen only a few times. The V call is TRBV6-5, the J call TRBJ1-1, with 8 positions matching TRBD1. The CDR3 covers 13 residues. The germline CDR1 and CDR2 sequences are MNHEY and SVGAGI. J gave up 5 bases and V 6 bases, and 5 bases lay outside the gene matches. CDR3 coding DNA: TGTGCCAGCAGGACGACAGGGGTTACTGAAGCTTTCTTT. Encoded protein: CASRTTGVTEAFF.

The J gene is TRBJ2-7, the V gene TRBV6-1, with 8 nucleotides matching TRBD1. Germline trimming cut 6 bases from V and 2 bases from J; bases unmatched to any gene: 9. The CDR3 sequence is 15 residues long. The germline gives CDR1 MNHNS, CDR2 SASEGT. The CDR3 region is CASRKEGTGAYEQYF. The DNA for the CDR3 is TGTGCCAGCAGGAAAGAAGGGACAGGAGCCTACGAGCAGTACTTC.

The chain carries TRBV6-5 and TRBJ2-7, with D tentatively TRBD1 (5 bases). The germline V gene has CDR1 MNHEY and CDR2 SVGAGI. CDR3 size: 16 residues. Trimming stripped 0 bases from V and 2 bases from J, with 14 bases between. For the CDR3, the DNA is TGTGCCAGCAGTTACTCTGTCGGTTTAGGGGCCTACGAGCAGTACTTC. Translation: CASSYSVGLGAYEQYF.

The chain joins TRBV28 to TRBJ1-6, with 7 bases aligning to TRBD1. Per germline, CDR1 MDHEN and CDR2 SYDVKM. Unmatched junction bases numbered 9, after V lost 7 bases and J lost 9 bases. The length of the CDR3 is 14 residues. Here the CDR3 reads CASTQTGIFSPLHF. CDR3 in DNA: TGTGCCAGCACCCAGACAGGGATATTTTCACCCCTCCACTTT.

The chain uses TRBV5-1 and TRBJ2-2; possibly TRBD2 for D (6 bases). With 2 bases removed from V and 2 bases from J, the gap between germline ends came to 16 bases. The germline V gene encodes CDR1 SGHRS and CDR2 YFSETQ. The CDR3 is made up of 17 amino acids. The CDR3 DNA sequence: TGCGCCAGCAGCTTCGGCGGGGCATCAACCAACACCGGGGAGCTGTTTTTT. Residues: CASSFGGASTNTGELFF.

The V and J genes are TRBV5-4 and TRBJ2-3; D is unresolved. The V end was cut by 7 bases, the J end by 2 bases, with 8 bases between. This CDR3 has 12 amino acids. Per the germline V gene, CDR1 is SGHNT and CDR2 is YYREEE (reference sequence). The CDR3 bases are TGTGCCAGCGGCTACACCACAGATACGCAGTATTTT. The encoded protein is CASGYTTDTQYF.

The chain links TRBV10-3 to TRBJ2-5; D is uncertain. The closer fit of TRBJ2-7 to the DNA end suggests the J call may be wrong. CDR3 length: 17 amino acids. CDR1 and CDR2 (germline): ENHRY, SYGVKD. Written as DNA, the CDR3 is TGTGCCATCAGTGATCTCGGCGGCAATTCTTATGACTACGAGCAGTACTTC. This sequence encodes CAISDLGGNSYDYEQYF.

The CDR3 is CAISEVGRWDTQYF. CDR3 in DNA: TGTGCCATCAGTGAGGTAGGGAGGTGGGATACGCAGTATTTT. This chain links TRBV10-3 with TRBJ2-3; weak D call: TRBD2 (6 bases). Deletions cut 2 bases from V and 6 bases from J, with 12 bases between. The CDR3 runs 14 residues. Germline V gene data show CDR1 as ENHRY and CDR2 as SYGVKD.